This T cell receptor beta chain is drawn from a study of PD-L1 blockade in urothelial cancer (dated by TCRdb to 2015 to 2018). Study-wide context: Every patient began therapy at some point between 2014 and 2015 and was given atezolizumab 1,200 mg intravenously every 3 weeks. In the same patients, pretreatment tumors underwent whole exome sequencing and RNA sequencing in addition to TCR sequencing. A median of 141,255 T cells and fewer than 85,000 unique TCRs was obtained from blood samples, and a median clonality of roughly 0.08 was observed. Patients had an ECOG performance status of 0 or 1 and had received between 0 and 3 prior chemotherapy regimens. About nine tenths of the roughly 29 patients were males with bladder-origin urothelial cancer, and about 65% of the roughly 30 reported a prior smoking history. Pretreatment blood TCR-seq was available for twenty-nine patients, at least one posttreatment blood collection was obtained for some 25 patients, and tumor TCR-seq was available for some 25 patients. Blood samples were analyzed at 3 weeks after treatment start (second dose) and at 6 weeks after treatment start. Pretreatment tumor samples, along with matched peripheral blood serially collected before and after atezolizumab treatment, were subjected to TCR sequencing. Progression-free survival longer than 6 months counted as durable clinical benefit, and TCR features were additionally tested against both progression-free and overall survival. The study, an exploratory multi-omic analysis, examined somatic, immune and clinical correlates of response to PD-L1 blockade with atezolizumab in urothelial cancer. Durable clinical benefit was achieved by nine patients but not by the remaining 20.

Each PCR received spiked-in synthetic TCR analog templates so that absolute template abundance could be estimated from read counts. TCRbeta CDR3 regions were amplified from genomic DNA with bias-controlled V and J gene primers using the immunoSEQ assay. Rearranged TCRbeta segments were sequenced at approximately 20X coverage. In the paper's pipeline: Clustering was used to correct sequencing errors, and CDR3s were annotated against IMGT to assign V, D and J genes. Downstream analyses used only productive TCRbeta rearrangements, leaving out any out-of-frame or stop-codon sequences. Clonality was computed as one minus Shannon entropy normalized by the log of the number of unique productive sequences. Clones differing between time points or between blood and tumor were identified using Fisher's exact test with Benjamini-Hochberg correction, with an adjusted p below 0.01 applied as the threshold. The table was pulled from immuneACCESS by TCRdb, which kept in-frame rearrangements only. Such tables lose some clones; where checked, under half of the loss comes from unresolved V genes, and the rest has no known cause. D and trimming were read from the DNA, whereas the V and J calls and clone size are those reported in that table. The table for this sample lists 40,000 to 60,000 clones; less than 85% of them were counted only once. Together, the top ten hold roughly 10% of the sample.

The CDR3, cysteine through phenylalanine, is 14 amino acids long. The CDR3 DNA has 42 bases and is translated from base 1. The CDR1 and CDR2 encoded by the germline V gene are ENHRY and SYGVKD. Between the V and J ends, shortened by 0 bases and 3 bases respectively, the junction contains 8 bases. The paper as a whole reports these results and caveats: Improved progression-free and overall survival was associated with having pretreatment peripheral blood TCR clonality below the median. Small sample size (n ≈ 29) and many exploratory analyses mean the results are intended to be hypothesis-generating. At 3 weeks after the start of treatment, tumor-associated TCR clones in peripheral blood had expanded more in patients with durable benefit (n of about 20, p = 0.022).

About this clone: The antigen it recognizes is unknown. Qualities for individual bases were not recorded, and no much larger clone is one base off.

This specimen's time point label, per the study, means: pretreatment peripheral blood. The cohort included 29 patients with locally advanced or metastatic urothelial carcinoma who were treated at Memorial Sloan Kettering on a trial protocol. Peripheral blood mononuclear cells were collected pretreatment and during treatment, with between 1 and 8 total time points obtained per patient. The Qiagen DNeasy Blood extraction kit was used to purify genomic DNA from total PBMCs and tumor samples. Collected pretreatment and during treatment, PBMCs were isolated and stored as previously described. Recombination connected TRBV10-3 to TRBJ1-1, with no confident D gene call. Sequencing was performed on PBMCs, taken around atezolizumab (anti-PD-L1) treatment. The receptor was isolated from a man aged 70 or older with urothelial cancer. The CDR3 loop reads CAISESTSDTEAFF. The sequenced DNA is TGTGCCATCAGTGAGTCGACGAGCGACACTGAAGCTTTCTTT.